A selection of T cell receptor beta chains follows, all from one sample in a study of control samples from healthy donors and cancer patients. Here immunoSEQ multiplex PCR was the method, and the copy in TCRdb shows in-frame clones only, minus some. Altogether about 58,000 clones are present, around 87% being singletons, with the ten largest covering approximately 11%. Sequences were obtained from PBMCs. All receptors come from a woman aged 60-75 years with lung cancer. Both conserved end residues are part of each CDR3. Fields, in order: V gene, J gene, D gene, clone size, CDR3 DNA, CDR3 protein. D genes are given only for firm matches. The size of a clone is reported for some rows only, either as once, few or many, or as a class for expanded clones.

TRBV27,TRBJ1-6,-,-,TGTGCCAGCAGTCTCCAGGGAAATAATTCACCCCTCCACTTT,CASSLQGNNSPLHF
TRBV10-3,TRBJ1-6,TRBD1,-,TGTGCCATCAGAGGGACAGCAGATAATTCACCCCTCCACTTT,CAIRGTADNSPLHF
TRBV6-5,TRBJ1-2,TRBD1,-,TGTGCCAGCAGTTACTCGAGAGGGACAGGGAGTAGCTACACCTTC,CASSYSRGTGSSYTF
TRBV2,TRBJ1-4,TRBD1,-,TGTGCCAGCAGTTTAGGACAGGCCGATAATGAAAAACTGTTTTTT,CASSLGQADNEKLFF
TRBV5-4,TRBJ1-1,-,-,TGTGCCAGCAGCCTCCAGGGGAACACTGAAGCTTTCTTT,CASSLQGNTEAFF
TRBV6-5,TRBJ1-6,-,few,TGTGCCAGCAGCTCCCGAGGGCCCCTCCACTTT,CASSSRGPLHF
TRBV2,TRBJ2-1,-,-,TGTGCCACCCGGAAGGACAGTTACAATGAGCAGTTCTTC,CATRKDSYNEQFF
TRBV19,TRBJ1-4,-,-,TGTGCCAGTAATAAAAGGGGGGAAAATGAAAAACTGTTTTTT,CASNKRGENEKLFF
TRBV7-3,TRBJ2-1,TRBD2,-,TGTGCCAGCAGCTTAAGACCCGGGACTAGCGGGGGGAATGAGCAGTTCTTC,CASSLRPGTSGGNEQFF
TRBV3-1/TRBV3-2,TRBJ1-1,-,-,TGTGCCAGCAGCTATATTGGAGGAACAGGGAAGAACACTGAAGCTTTCTTT,CASSYIGGTGKNTEAFF
TRBV20-1,TRBJ2-5,TRBD1,-,TGCAGTGTTGCCAGGGGGGAGACCCAGTACTTC,CSVARGETQYF
TRBV3-1/TRBV3-2,TRBJ1-1,-,-,TGTGCCAGCAACCGGGGGAACACTGAAGCTTTCTTT,CASNRGNTEAFF
TRBV18,TRBJ2-7,-,once,TGTGCCAGCTCACCGGGAGAGGGGCACGAGCAGTACTTC,CASSPGEGHEQYF
TRBV5-1,TRBJ1-1,-,-,TGCGCCAGCAGCCCCACGGGGCCAGACACTGAAGCTTTCTTT,CASSPTGPDTEAFF
TRBV9,TRBJ2-3,TRBD2,-,TGTGCCAGCAGCGTGGCCTCTTCTAGCGGGAGGGCCACAGATACGCAGTATTTT,CASSVASSSGRATDTQYF
TRBV28,TRBJ1-1,-,-,TGTGCCAGCAGCGGGGGTTCATGGACTGAAGCTTTCTTT,CASSGGSWTEAFF
TRBV13,TRBJ1-1,-,-,TGTGCCAGCAGCCCCCGGTCCAGGGAACGGAACACTGAAGCTTTCTTT,CASSPRSRERNTEAFF
TRBV19,TRBJ2-2,-,few,TGTGCCAGCCGCCGGGACCACAGTGCCGGGGAGCTGTTTTTT,CASRRDHSAGELFF
TRBV6-1,TRBJ1-3,-,few,TGTGCCAGCAGTGAATTAGGAGGGGGGCACGGAAACACCATATATTTT,CASSELGGGHGNTIYF
TRBV7-8,TRBJ1-2,TRBD1,-,TGTGCCAGCAGCTTAGCGGGGGACAGCGGCTATGGCTACACCTTC,CASSLAGDSGYGYTF
TRBV9,TRBJ2-7,TRBD1,-,TGTGCCAGCAGCGGCGGACAGGCTGTCTACGAGCAGTACTTC,CASSGGQAVYEQYF
TRBV28,TRBJ1-2,TRBD1,few,TGTGCCAGCAGTTTTACTAGCCTCGGCAGGGGGGATGGCTACACCTTC,CASSFTSLGRGDGYTF
TRBV29-1,TRBJ2-7,-,-,TGCAGCGGAGGCAGGGCGTACGAGCAGTACTTC,CSGGRAYEQYF
TRBV5-4,TRBJ2-7,-,-,TGTGCCAGCAGCTTGGGGACAGATTCCTACGAGCAGTACTTC,CASSLGTDSYEQYF
TRBV28,TRBJ2-1,-,few,TGTGCCAGCAAGACAGACACCTACAATGAGCAGTTCTTC,CASKTDTYNEQFF
TRBV5-1,TRBJ2-3,-,-,TGCGCCAGCAGCCTTCGGGGGGCTAGCACAGATACGCAGTATTTT,CASSLRGASTDTQYF
TRBV4-1,TRBJ1-1,-,-,TGCGCCAGCAGCCAAGAGTGGAGCGGGGCCCGAGAAGCTTTCTTT,CASSQEWSGAREAFF
TRBV5-1,TRBJ2-2,-,-,TGCGCCAGCAGCTTGGAGGGGAGCCCCGGGGAGCTGTTTTTT,CASSLEGSPGELFF
TRBV4-1,TRBJ2-2,TRBD2,-,TGCGCCAGCAGCCAAGAAGACCTAGCGGGAGGAACCGGGGAGCTGTTTTTT,CASSQEDLAGGTGELFF